The 30 T cell receptor beta chains in this list originate from one sample, sequenced in a study of cytomegalovirus exposure and HLA in healthy donors. 13 Jbeta primers and 60 Vbeta primers were used for the PCR. The table came from immunoSEQ multiplex PCR; TCRdb's copy has only in-frame clones and leaves some out. The data hold 200,000 to 300,000 clones, with more than 75% observed a single time. The specimen sequenced was PBMCs. The receptors here all came from a girl aged 2 to 10 in good health and CMV-seronegative.

The chain recombines TRBV7-6 with TRBJ1-1, with D hard to call. With 5 bases removed from V and 1 base from J, the gap between germline ends came to 8 bases. The CDR3 runs 13 residues. CDR1 and CDR2 (germline): SGHVS, FNYEAQ. CDR3: CASSQSGNTEAFF. In nucleotides, the CDR3 is TGTGCCAGCAGCCAATCGGGGAACACTGAAGCTTTCTTT. Complete variable domain (other parts from reference TRBV7-6 and TRBJ1-1): GAGVSQSPRYKVTKRGQDVALRCDPISGHVSLYWYRQALGQGPEFLTYFNYEAQQDKSGLPNDRFSAERPEGSISTLTIQRTEQRDSAMYRCASSQSGNTEAFFGQGTRLTVV.

The rearrangement joins TRBV30 to TRBJ2-3; possibly TRBD2 for D (7 bases). Between the trimmed V and J ends, which lost 3 bases and 2 bases, there was a span of 12 bases. The CDR3 covers 14 residues. CDR1 is GTSNPN and CDR2 is SVGIG in the germline V gene (reference sequence). The CDR3 region has the DNA TGTGCCTGGAGCGCGGGGGCTTCCACAGATACGCAGTATTTT. Encoded protein: CAWSAGASTDTQYF. Supplemented by reference TRBV30 and TRBJ2-3, the full variable domain reads SQTIHQWPATLVQPVGSPLSLECTVEGTSNPNLYWYRQAAGRGLQLLFYSVGIGQISSEVPQNLSASRPQDRQFILSSKKLLLSDSGFYLCAWSAGASTDTQYFGPGTRLTVL.

V is TRBV11-3 and J is TRBJ2-1; D might be TRBD2 (6 bases). The V gene lost 1 base and the J gene lost 4 bases, with 8 bases spanning the gap. CDR3 length: 14 residues. The germline gives CDR1 SGHNT, CDR2 YENEEA. In DNA form, the CDR3 reads TGTGCCAGCAGCTTAGGCGGGGATTACAATGAGCAGTTCTTC. It translates to CASSLGGDYNEQFF.

The gene calls are TRBV27 and TRBJ1-3, with no clear D. V lost 6 bases to trimming and J lost 3 bases, with 15 bases between them. The CDR3 is 15 residues long. Germline CDR1 MNHEY, CDR2 SMNVEV (reference sequence). The CDR3, as DNA: TGTGCCAGCAGCCCAAGCCTTACCGTTGGAAACACCATATATTTT. Protein: CASSPSLTVGNTIYF.

This chain joins TRBV29-1 and TRBJ1-4; TRBD1 matches 12 bases. The CDR3 length is 15 residues. J gave up 8 bases and V 4 bases, and 8 bases lay outside the gene matches. Germline V CDR1 and CDR2: SQVTM, ANQGSEA. This chain's CDR3 is CSVGGQGATREKLFF. CDR3 DNA sequence: TGCAGCGTTGGGGGACAGGGGGCGACTAGGGAAAAACTGTTTTTT.

The rearrangement joins TRBV7-6 to TRBJ2-7; possibly TRBD2 for D (6 bases). The ends were cut back, 5 bases at V and 3 bases at J, with 17 bases in the middle. The CDR3 consists of 15 residues. CDR1 is SGHVS and CDR2 is FNYEAQ in the germline V gene. CDR3 DNA sequence: TGTGCCAGCAGCCTTAGAGCGGGTCTAGGCTACGAGCAGTACTTC. It translates to CASSLRAGLGYEQYF. The full variable domain, rest sourced from reference TRBV7-6 and TRBJ2-7, is GAGVSQSPRYKVTKRGQDVALRCDPISGHVSLYWYRQALGQGPEFLTYFNYEAQQDKSGLPNDRFSAERPEGSISTLTIQRTEQRDSAMYRCASSLRAGLGYEQYFGPGTRLTVT.

This chain links TRBV27 with TRBJ1-5; unclear D gene. CDR3 length equals 15 residues. Trimming left V 4 bases short and J 1 base short, with 11 bases between. The germline gives CDR1 MNHEY, CDR2 SMNVEV (reference sequence). The CDR3 here is CASSSGSSSNQPQHF. The CDR3 coding sequence is TGTGCCAGCAGTTCAGGCTCCTCAAGCAATCAGCCCCAGCATTTT.

This clone occurred once. As DNA, the CDR3 is TGTGCCAGCAGCTTAGGCAGCTACGAGCAGTACTTC. It translates to CASSLGSYEQYF. J is TRBJ2-7 and V is TRBV7-9; D is uncertain. CDR1 and CDR2 from the germline V gene are SEHNR and FQNEAQ (reference sequence). Between the trimmed V and J ends, which lost 1 base and 3 bases, there was a span of 4 bases. This CDR3 is 12 amino acids long.

V and J are TRBV4-1 and TRBJ2-1; D uncertain. This CDR3 comprises 13 residues. From germline, CDR1 is MGHRA and CDR2 YSYEKL. V lost 0 bases and J 8 bases, leaving 8 bases between the germline ends. This chain's CDR3 is CASSQDKSDEQFF. CDR3 nucleotide sequence: TGCGCCAGCAGCCAAGATAAAAGCGATGAGCAGTTCTTC.

This CDR3 reads CASSLPYRGVSTDTQYF. The CDR3 DNA is TGTGCCAGCAGCCTCCCGTACCGGGGGGTTAGCACAGATACGCAGTATTTT. The chain carries TRBV13 and TRBJ2-3; 7 positions match TRBD2. This CDR3 has 17 residues. Germline CDR1 and CDR2: PRHDT and FYEKMQ (reference sequence). The junction had 11 bases not matched to a gene; V was cut back by 5 bases and J by 0 bases.

The chain uses TRBV25-1 and TRBJ2-7; 9 nucleotides agree with TRBD1. V was pared by 6 bases and J by 9 bases, with 3 bases of the junction left unmatched. The CDR3 loop spans 11 amino acids. CDR1 and CDR2 from the germline V gene are MGHDK and SYGVNS. This CDR3 is CASRGTGRQYF. The CDR3 DNA follows: TGTGCCAGCAGAGGGACAGGGCGGCAGTACTTC.

The genes are TRBV9 and TRBJ1-2; 10 nucleotides agree with TRBD1. Losses at the gene ends were 0 bases for V and 2 bases for J; bases not matched to a gene: 4. Germline V CDR1 and CDR2: SGDLS, YYNGEE. There are 16 residues in the CDR3. The DNA for the CDR3 is TGTGCCAGCAGCGTAGACGGGACAGGGGCCAACTATGGCTACACCTTC. It codes for CASSVDGTGANYGYTF.

This clone was seen more than once but under ten times. The J gene is TRBJ2-5, the V gene TRBV5-1, with D possibly matching TRBD2 (6 bases). V lost 4 bases, J lost 2 bases, and 18 bases lay in between. From germline, CDR1 is SGHRS and CDR2 YFSETQ. The CDR3 is made up of 16 amino acids. CDR3 region: CASSMGLGPPQETQYF. DNA of the CDR3: TGCGCCAGCAGCATGGGACTTGGCCCACCTCAAGAGACCCAGTACTTC.

Remarks on this clone: The same CDR3 arises from other DNA sequences in this sample as well. The CDR3 DNA follows: TGTGCCAGCAGCCGGGGGGAGTCAGCTTTCTTT. It yields the protein CASSRGESAFF. V is TRBV7-8 and J is TRBJ1-1; a weak D match, TRBD1 (5 bases). Between the trimmed V and J ends, which lost 5 bases and 10 bases, there was a span of 11 bases. The CDR3 has 11 amino acids. Germline V gives CDR1 SGHVS, CDR2 FQNEAQ.

J is TRBJ2-1 and V is TRBV9, with 7 bases identical to TRBD2. Germline V gives CDR1 SGDLS, CDR2 YYNGEE. The CDR3 runs to 15 residues. Trimming took 0 bases from V and 0 from J; bases not matched to a gene: 0. In DNA, the CDR3 is TGTGCCAGCAGCGTAGGGGGGGGCTCCTACAATGAGCAGTTCTTC. Its protein is CASSVGGGSYNEQFF. Based on the CDR3 plus reference TRBV9 and TRBJ2-1, the full variable domain is DSGVTQTPKHLITATGQRVTLRCSPRSGDLSVYWYQQSLDQGLQFLIQYYNGEERAKGNILERFSAQQFPDLHSELNLSSLELGDSALYFCASSVGGGSYNEQFFGPGTRLTVL.

The genes are TRBV18 and TRBJ1-2; 8 bases are a match to TRBD1. This CDR3 has 17 amino acids. CDR1 and CDR2 from the germline V gene are KGHSH and LQKENI. With 1 base clipped from V and 0 bases from J, the junction kept 7 bases outside the gene matches. CDR3 loop: CASSPRDRGRANYGYTF. Here the CDR3 DNA reads TGTGCCAGCTCACCACGTGACAGGGGAAGAGCTAACTATGGCTACACCTTC.

J is TRBJ2-7 and V is TRBV2; D unclear. Between the trimmed V and J ends, which lost 4 bases and 2 bases, there was a span of 6 bases. Germline V gene lookup returns CDR1 SNHLY and CDR2 FYNNEI. This CDR3 spans 12 amino acids. The CDR3 DNA is TGTGCCAGCAGTGTTGTAACCTACGAGCAGTACTTC. It specifies CASSVVTYEQYF. Full variable domain (rest looked up from reference TRBV2 and TRBJ2-7): EPEVTQTPSHQVTQMGQEVILRCVPISNHLYFYWYRQILGQKVEFLVSFYNNEISEKSEIFDDQFSVERPDGSNFTLKIRSTKLEDSAMYFCASSVVTYEQYFGPGTRLTVT.

V is TRBV4-1 and J is TRBJ1-4, with D possibly TRBD1 on 5 matching bases. Trimming stripped 0 bases from V and 4 bases from J, with 9 bases between. This CDR3 contains 15 residues. Per the germline V gene, CDR1 is MGHRA and CDR2 is YSYEKL. The CDR3 region is CASSQDPRDNEKLFF. The CDR3 bases are TGCGCCAGCAGCCAAGATCCCAGGGATAATGAAAAACTGTTTTTT.

Only one count was recorded for this clone. The chain joins TRBV7-2 to TRBJ2-7, with 8 bases fitting TRBD1. The CDR3 has 13 amino acids. CDR1 and CDR2 from the germline V gene are SGHTA and FQGNSA. With 3 bases clipped from V and 3 bases from J, the junction kept 1 base outside the gene matches. The CDR3 loop reads CASSFGQGYEQYF. The DNA of the CDR3 is TGTGCCAGCAGCTTCGGACAGGGCTACGAGCAGTACTTC.

For this clone: The junction differs from germline at one of its ends, possibly a read error. This chain links TRBV7-9 with TRBJ2-5; 11 nucleotides line up with TRBD2. This CDR3 has 17 residues. Germline V lookup: CDR1 SEHNR, CDR2 FQNEAQ (reference sequence). The CDR3 region has the DNA TGTTCCAGCAGCCGAGAGGTACTAGCGGGAGTTCTGGAGACCCAGTACTTC. Residues: CSSSREVLAGVLETQYF.

The rearrangement links TRBV5-8 to TRBJ2-7; possible D gene TRBD1, 7 bases. V dropped 8 bases and J dropped 11 bases, with 17 bases sitting between them. The CDR3 has 11 amino acids. Per the germline V gene, CDR1 is SGHTS and CDR2 is YDEGEE. The CDR3 region has the DNA TGTGCCAGTAAGGGGGCCCGCGGGGAGTACTTC. This codes for CASKGARGEYF. Full variable domain (remainder filled in from reference TRBV5-8 and TRBJ2-7): EAGVTQSPTHLIKTRGQQATLRCSPISGHTSVYWYQQALGLGLQFLLWYDEGEERNRGNFPPRFSGRQFPNYSSELNVNALELEDSALYLCASKGARGEYFGPGTRLTVT.

V and J are TRBV14 and TRBJ2-2; TRBD2 matches 13 bases. The CDR3 totals 17 residues. J lost 4 bases, V lost 6 bases, and 8 bases had no gene match. The germline V gene encodes CDR1 SGHDN and CDR2 FVKESK. This CDR3 reads CASSSTSGRTITGELFF. The CDR3 coding sequence is TGTGCCAGCAGTTCGACTAGCGGGAGGACCATCACCGGGGAGCTGTTTTTT. Full variable domain (rest looked up from reference TRBV14 and TRBJ2-2): EAGVTQFPSHSVIEKGQTVTLRCDPISGHDNLYWYRRVMGKEIKFLLHFVKESKQDESGMPNNRFLAERTGGTYSTLKVQPAELEDSGVYFCASSSTSGRTITGELFFGEGSRLTVL.

This clone was seen just once. The CDR3 sequence is CASSSRDRYTEAFF. The DNA for the CDR3 is TGTGCCAGCAGCTCCCGGGACAGATACACTGAAGCTTTCTTT. The genes are TRBV4-2 and TRBJ1-1, with 7 nucleotides matching TRBD1. The length of the CDR3 is 14 residues. Trimming cost V 5 bases and J 3 bases; bases outside gene matches: 6. Germline CDR1 is LGHNA and CDR2 is YNFKEQ.

V gene TRBV4-1 combines with J gene TRBJ1-1; 7 nucleotides align to TRBD1. Germline-derived CDR1 and CDR2 are MGHRA and YSYEKL. The trim removed 2 bases at V and 2 bases at J, leaving 8 bases unmatched. This CDR3 has 16 residues. The CDR3: CASSQRTGQFNTEAFF. For the CDR3, the DNA is TGCGCCAGCAGCCAACGGACAGGTCAATTTAACACTGAAGCTTTCTTT.

The gene calls are TRBV6-5 and TRBJ2-1, with 7 bases matching TRBD2. The V segment lost 4 bases and the J segment 4 bases; nucleotides outside the gene matches: 10. CDR1 and CDR2 (germline): MNHEY, SVGAGI. CDR3 length: 16 residues. CDR3 coding DNA: TGTGCCAGCAGTTTTGAGCGGGGCCTTATTTACAATGAGCAGTTCTTC. It translates to CASSFERGLIYNEQFF.

V is TRBV7-9 and J is TRBJ2-2; 7 bases line up with TRBD2. In germline, CDR1 is SEHNR, CDR2 FQNEAQ (reference sequence). The trim removed 5 bases at V and 1 base at J, leaving 4 bases unmatched. The CDR3 has 15 amino acids. CDR3 region: CASSPPSGNTGELFF. CDR3 sequence (DNA): TGTGCCAGCAGCCCCCCTAGCGGGAACACCGGGGAGCTGTTTTTT.

This sequence joins TRBV4-2 and TRBJ1-1, with 8 bases that match TRBD1. V lost 3 bases, J lost 9 bases, and 9 bases stayed unmatched. The CDR3 spans 14 residues. CDR1 and CDR2 from the germline V gene are LGHNA and YNFKEQ. The chain's CDR3 is CASSQGQEKVQAFF. In DNA form, the CDR3 reads TGTGCCAGCAGCCAGGGACAGGAGAAAGTACAAGCTTTCTTT.

The J gene is TRBJ1-2, the V gene TRBV6-1, with D possibly being TRBD1 (6 bases). Per the germline V gene, CDR1 is MNHNS and CDR2 is SASEGT. The CDR3 consists of 13 residues. Trimming pared 0 bases from V and 12 bases from J, leaving 14 bases between. The CDR3 spells CASSEAQGLIHTF. DNA of the CDR3: TGTGCCAGCAGTGAAGCGCAGGGGCTTATACACACCTTC.

The V call is TRBV5-1, the J call TRBJ2-5; D ambiguous. The J call may be wrong; the DNA end is better matched by TRBJ2-7. Germline values: CDR1 SGHRS, CDR2 YFSETQ. This CDR3 has 12 amino acids. CDR3 DNA sequence: TGCGCCAGCAGCCGGGTAAGCTACGAGCAGTACTTC. Protein: CASSRVSYEQYF.

J is TRBJ2-7 and V is TRBV11-2, with TRBD1 matching 7 bases. The CDR3 spans 15 residues. Germline values: CDR1 SGHAT, CDR2 FQNNGV. The trim removed 4 bases at V and 2 bases at J, leaving 8 bases unmatched. CDR3 sequence reads: CASSSLTGAPYEQYF. DNA for the CDR3: TGTGCCAGCAGCTCCCTTACAGGGGCCCCCTACGAGCAGTACTTC.